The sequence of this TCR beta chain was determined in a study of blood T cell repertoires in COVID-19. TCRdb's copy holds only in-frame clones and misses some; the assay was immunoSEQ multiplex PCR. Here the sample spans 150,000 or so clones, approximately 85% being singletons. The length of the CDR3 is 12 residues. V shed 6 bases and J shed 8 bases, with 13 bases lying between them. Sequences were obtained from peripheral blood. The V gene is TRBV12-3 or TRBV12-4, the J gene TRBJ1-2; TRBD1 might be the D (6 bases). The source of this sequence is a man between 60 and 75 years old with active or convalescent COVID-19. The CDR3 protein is CASRTGPAGYTF. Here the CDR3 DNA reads TGTGCCAGCAGGACAGGTCCGGCGGGCTACACCTTC.